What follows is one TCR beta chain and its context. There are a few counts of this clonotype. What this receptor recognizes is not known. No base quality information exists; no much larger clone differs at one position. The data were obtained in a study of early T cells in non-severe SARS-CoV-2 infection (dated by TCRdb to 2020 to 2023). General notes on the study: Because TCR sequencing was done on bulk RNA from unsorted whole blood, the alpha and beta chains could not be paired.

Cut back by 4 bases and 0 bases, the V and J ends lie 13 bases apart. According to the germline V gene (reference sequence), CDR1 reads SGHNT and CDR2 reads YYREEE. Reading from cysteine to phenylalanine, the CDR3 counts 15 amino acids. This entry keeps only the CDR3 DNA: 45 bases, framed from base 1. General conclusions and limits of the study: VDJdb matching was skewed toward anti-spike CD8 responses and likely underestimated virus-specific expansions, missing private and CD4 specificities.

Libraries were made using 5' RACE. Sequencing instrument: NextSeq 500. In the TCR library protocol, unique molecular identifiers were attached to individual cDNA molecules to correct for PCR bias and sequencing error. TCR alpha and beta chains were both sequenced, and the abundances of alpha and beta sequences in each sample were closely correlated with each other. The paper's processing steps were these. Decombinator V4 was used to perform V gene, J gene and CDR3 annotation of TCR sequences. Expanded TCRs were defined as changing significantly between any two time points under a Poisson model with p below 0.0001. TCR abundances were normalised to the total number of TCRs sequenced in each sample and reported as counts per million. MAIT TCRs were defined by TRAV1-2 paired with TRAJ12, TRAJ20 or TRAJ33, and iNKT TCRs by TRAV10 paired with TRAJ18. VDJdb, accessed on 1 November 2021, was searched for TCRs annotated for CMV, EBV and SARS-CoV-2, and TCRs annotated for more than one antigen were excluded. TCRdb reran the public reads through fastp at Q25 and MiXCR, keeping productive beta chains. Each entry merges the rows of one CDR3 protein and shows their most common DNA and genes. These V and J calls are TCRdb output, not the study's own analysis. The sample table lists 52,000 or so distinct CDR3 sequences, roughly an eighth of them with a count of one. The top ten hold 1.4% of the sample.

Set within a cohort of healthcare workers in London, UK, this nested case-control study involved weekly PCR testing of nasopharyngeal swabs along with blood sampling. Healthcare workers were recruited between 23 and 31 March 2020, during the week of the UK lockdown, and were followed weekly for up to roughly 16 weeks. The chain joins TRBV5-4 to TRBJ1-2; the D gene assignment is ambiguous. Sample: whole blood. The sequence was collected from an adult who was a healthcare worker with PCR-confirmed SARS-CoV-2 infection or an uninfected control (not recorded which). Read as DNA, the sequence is TGTGCCAGCAGCCTCCTGGCGGGGTCTAACTATGGCTACACCTTC. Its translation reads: CASSLLAGSNYGYTF. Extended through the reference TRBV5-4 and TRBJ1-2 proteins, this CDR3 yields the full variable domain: ETGVTQSPTHLIKTRGQQVTLRCSSQSGHNTVSWYQQALGQGPQFIFQYYREEENGRGNFPPRFSGLQFPNYSSELNVNALELDDSALYLCASSLLAGSNYGYTFGSGTRLTVV.